The present entry profiles one TCR beta chain with its context. Its target is not known. The CDR3 consists of 13 residues. Trimming took 6 bases from V and 8 from J, leaving 16 bases between them. The germline V gene has CDR1 MNHNS and CDR2 SASEGT. Every patient underwent thyroid surgery untreated. This specimen comes from a study of metastatic and nonmetastatic thyroid tumors. The wider study: Blood and tumor or nodule tissue repertoires from malignant and benign thyroid patients were compared. Study-wide results and limits: It was reportedly found that TCR beta diversity was significantly higher in malignant thyroid tumors than in benign nodules, a difference seen in both blood and tumor samples.

Original processing notes: Clinicopathological groups supplied CDR3 differences that were used to build a distant-metastasis classifier for papillary thyroid cancer. MiXCR was used by TCRdb to re-call the PCR reads. The V and J calls here are based on TCRdb, not the publication. There are tens of thousands of clones in the sample; 16% occur only once, and about 5.7% lies in the top ten. The source material was blood. The chain joins TRBV6-1 to TRBJ1-2; D uncertain. This TCR derives from a male donor with papillary thyroid cancer or a benign thyroid nodule (not recorded which). Some clones in this sample may be carry-over from other donors' samples. CDR3 region: CASSGWGSGGYTF. The CDR3 nucleotides are TGTGCCAGCAGCGGGTGGGGATCGGGCGGCTACACCTTC.